This TCR beta chain was retrieved from a study of T cells after yellow fever vaccination. Overall study results and limits: Peaking on day 5 versus 15, the secondary response was faster but weaker.

TCRdb re-called the 5' RACE reads with MiXCR, one entry per CDR3 protein. The sample contains under 55,000 distinct CDR3 sequences, around 6.7% of which appear only once. In its sample, this clonotype was seen a few times. CDR3 length: 14 residues. V lost 1 base and J 5 bases, leaving 11 bases between the germline ends. CDR1 and CDR2 from the germline V gene are SGHTA and FQGTGA. This receptor was obtained from a young man who received the YFV17D yellow fever vaccine. The sequences come from CD8+ T cells not binding an NS4B(214-222) dextramer, sorted from PBMCs, collected 45 days after the first yellow fever vaccination. The chain carries TRBV7-3 and TRBJ2-5; D gene uncertain. CDR3 amino acids: CASSLSTDEETQYF. The CDR3 bases are TGTGCCAGCAGCTTAAGTACAGATGAGGAGACCCAGTACTTC.